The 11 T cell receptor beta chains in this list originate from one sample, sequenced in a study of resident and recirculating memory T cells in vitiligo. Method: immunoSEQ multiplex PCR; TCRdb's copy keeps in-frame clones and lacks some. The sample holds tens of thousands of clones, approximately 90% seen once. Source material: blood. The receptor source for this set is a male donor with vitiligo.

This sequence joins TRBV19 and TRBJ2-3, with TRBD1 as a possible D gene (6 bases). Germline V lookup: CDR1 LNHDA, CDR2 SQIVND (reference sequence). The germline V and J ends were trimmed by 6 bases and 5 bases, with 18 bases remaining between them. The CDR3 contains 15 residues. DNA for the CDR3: TGTGCCAGTAGAAAACCGGGACACCTTAGAGATACGCAGTATTTT. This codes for CASRKPGHLRDTQYF. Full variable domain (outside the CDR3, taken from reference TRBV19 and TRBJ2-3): DGGITQSPKYLFRKEGQNVTLSCEQNLNHDAMYWYRQDPGQGLRLIYYSQIVNDFQKGDIAEGYSVSREKKESFPLTVTSAQKNPTAFYLCASRKPGHLRDTQYFGPGTRLTVL.

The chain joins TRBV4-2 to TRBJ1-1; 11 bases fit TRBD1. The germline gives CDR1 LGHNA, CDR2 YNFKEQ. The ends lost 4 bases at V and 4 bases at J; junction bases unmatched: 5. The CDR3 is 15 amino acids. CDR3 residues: CASSLGGQGVTEAFF. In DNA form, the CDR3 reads TGTGCCAGCAGCCTTGGGGGACAGGGGGTCACTGAAGCTTTCTTT.

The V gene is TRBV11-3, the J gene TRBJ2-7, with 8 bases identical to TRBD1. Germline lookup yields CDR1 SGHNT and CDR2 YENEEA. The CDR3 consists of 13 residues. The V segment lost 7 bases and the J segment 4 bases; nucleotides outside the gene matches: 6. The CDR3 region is CASTDRGLYEQYF. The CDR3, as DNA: TGTGCCAGCACCGACAGGGGTCTGTACGAGCAGTACTTC.

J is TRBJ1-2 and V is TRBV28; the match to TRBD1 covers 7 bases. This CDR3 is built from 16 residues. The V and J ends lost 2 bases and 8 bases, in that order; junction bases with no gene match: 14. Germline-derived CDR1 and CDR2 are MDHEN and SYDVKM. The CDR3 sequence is CASSLASLGTERGYTF. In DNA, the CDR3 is TGTGCCAGCAGTTTAGCTAGCCTGGGGACAGAAAGGGGCTACACCTTC.

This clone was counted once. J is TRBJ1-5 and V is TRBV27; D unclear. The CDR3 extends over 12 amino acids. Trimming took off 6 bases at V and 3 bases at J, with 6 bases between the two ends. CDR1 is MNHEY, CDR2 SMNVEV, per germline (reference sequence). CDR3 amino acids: CASSPLNQPQHF. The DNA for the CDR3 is TGTGCCAGCAGCCCCCTCAATCAGCCCCAGCATTTT.

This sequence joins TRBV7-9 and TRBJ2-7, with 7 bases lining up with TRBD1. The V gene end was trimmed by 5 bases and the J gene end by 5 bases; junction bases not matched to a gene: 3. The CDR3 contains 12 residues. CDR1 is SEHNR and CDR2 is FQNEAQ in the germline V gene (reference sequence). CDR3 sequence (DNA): TGTGCCAGCAGCCGACAGGGTCACGAGCAGTACTTC. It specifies CASSRQGHEQYF.

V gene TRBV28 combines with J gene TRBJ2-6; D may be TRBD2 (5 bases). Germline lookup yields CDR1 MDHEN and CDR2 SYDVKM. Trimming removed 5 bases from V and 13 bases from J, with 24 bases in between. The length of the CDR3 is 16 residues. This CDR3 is CASSPAPGSSMSVLTF. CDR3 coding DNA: TGTGCCAGCAGTCCCGCCCCGGGGTCCTCAATGTCAGTCCTGACTTTC.

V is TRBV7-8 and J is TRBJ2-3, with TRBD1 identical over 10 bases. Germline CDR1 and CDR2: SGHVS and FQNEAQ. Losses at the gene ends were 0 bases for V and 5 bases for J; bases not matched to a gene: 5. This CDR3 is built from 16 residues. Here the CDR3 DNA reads TGTGCCAGCAGCTTAGCGACAGGGGGCGGTGGAGATACGCAGTATTTT. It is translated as CASSLATGGGGDTQYF.

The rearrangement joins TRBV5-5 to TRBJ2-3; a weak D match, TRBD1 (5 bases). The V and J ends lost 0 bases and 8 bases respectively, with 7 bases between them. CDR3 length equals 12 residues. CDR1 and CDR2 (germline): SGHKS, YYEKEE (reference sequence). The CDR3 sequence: CASSLDRSTQYF. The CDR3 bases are TGTGCCAGCAGCTTGGACAGGAGTACGCAGTATTTT.

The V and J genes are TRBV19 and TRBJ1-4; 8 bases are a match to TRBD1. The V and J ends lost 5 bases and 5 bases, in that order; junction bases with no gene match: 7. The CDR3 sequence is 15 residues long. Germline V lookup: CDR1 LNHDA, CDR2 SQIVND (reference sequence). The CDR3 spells CASSLGTGKNEKLFF. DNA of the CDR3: TGTGCCAGTAGTCTCGGGACAGGCAAAAATGAAAAACTGTTTTTT.

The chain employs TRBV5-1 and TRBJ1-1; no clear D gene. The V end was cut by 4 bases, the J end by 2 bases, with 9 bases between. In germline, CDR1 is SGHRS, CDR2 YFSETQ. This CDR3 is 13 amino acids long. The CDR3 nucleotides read TGCGCCAGCAGCCCTCAAACTAACACTGAAGCTTTCTTT. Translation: CASSPQTNTEAFF.